A single sample is the source of the 2 T cell receptor beta chains below, sequenced in a study of T cell repertoires in cytomegalovirus infection. These receptors are not linked to any known antigen. From the reads, TCRdb called clonotypes with MiXCR, one entry per CDR3 protein. In the table there are about 570,000 distinct CDR3 sequences, about 39% of which are singletons. The source material was cultured PBMCs, sampled from culture after CMV antigen stimulation. These receptors all come from a human donor in good health (CMV status not recorded). Some clones in this sample may be carry-over from other donors' samples.

In its sample, this clonotype was seen many times. This chain joins TRBV7-2 and TRBJ2-6; D is perhaps TRBD1 (5 bases). V was cut by 5 bases and J by 0 bases, with 11 bases left in between. The CDR3 length is 16 residues. Germline CDR1 SGHTA, CDR2 FQGNSA. CDR3 DNA sequence: TGTGCCAGCAGCCCCCAGGGTTACTCTGGGGCCAACGTCCTGACTTTC. Protein product: CASSPQGYSGANVLTF.

The DNA for the CDR3 is TGCAGTGCTGCATGGGTCGGGAGGCTTTACAATGAGCAGTTCTTC. Protein sequence: CSAAWVGRLYNEQFF. The chain uses TRBV20-1 and TRBJ2-1; TRBD2 matches 7 bases. The CDR3 totals 15 residues. J lost 4 bases, V lost 5 bases, and 11 bases had no gene match. Germline V gene lookup returns CDR1 DFQATT and CDR2 SNEGSKA (reference sequence).